The rows below give T cell receptor beta chains drawn from one sample of a study of cytomegalovirus exposure and HLA in healthy donors. The assay was immunoSEQ multiplex PCR, and TCRdb's table has in-frame clones only and misses some. The table lists approximately 150,000 clones, roughly 78% of them singletons. Sequenced input: PBMCs. These receptors all stem from a woman aged 45-65 years in good health and CMV-seropositive. Both conserved end residues are part of each CDR3. Each record gives: clone size, V gene, J gene, D gene, CDR3 DNA, CDR3 protein. A D gene is named only where the DNA matches it firmly. Size is stated for part of the rows, as once, few or many counts, or as a class when the clone is expanded.

.	TRBV19	TRBJ1-2	TRBD1	TGTGCCAGTAGTCCGGGACAGTTCTATGGCTACACCTTC	CASSPGQFYGYTF
many	TRBV2	TRBJ1-1	.	TGTGCCAGCACGTCTCGGGTTGGAAACACTGAAGCTTTCTTT	CASTSRVGNTEAFF
.	TRBV18	TRBJ1-3	.	TGTGCCAGCTCAACATCCAGGGGAGGAAACACCATATATTTT	CASSTSRGGNTIYF
.	TRBV19	TRBJ1-1	TRBD1	TGTGCCAGTAGTCTCCGGGACAGGGGAACTGAAGCTTTCTTT	CASSLRDRGTEAFF
.	TRBV6-4	TRBJ2-2	.	TGTGCCAGCAGCCGCGAGAGCAACACCGGGGAGCTGTTTTTT	CASSRESNTGELFF
.	TRBV11-1	TRBJ2-3	TRBD2	TGTGCCAGCAGCCACCGGGGCTTAGCGGGGTTCACAGATACGCAGTATTTT	CASSHRGLAGFTDTQYF
.	TRBV6-1	TRBJ1-2	TRBD1	TGTGCCAGCATTCGGACAGGTGGTTACACCTTC	CASIRTGGYTF
.	TRBV2	TRBJ2-7	TRBD1	TGTGCCAGCAGTTACTGGGACAGCTCCTACGAGCAGTACTTC	CASSYWDSSYEQYF
few	TRBV5-1	TRBJ1-6	.	TGCGCCAGCAGCTGGACAGCGAGCTCCTATAATTCACCCCTCCACTTT	CASSWTASSYNSPLHF
.	TRBV6-5	TRBJ1-2	.	TGTGCCAGCAGTTACAGGGGAAGAAATGGCTACACCTTC	CASSYRGRNGYTF
.	TRBV19	TRBJ1-5	TRBD1	TGTGCCAGTTGCGGGACAGGGGGTTCAGGTCAGCCCCAGCATTTT	CASCGTGGSGQPQHF
.	TRBV4-1	TRBJ2-1	TRBD2	TGCGCCAGCAGCAACGCCGGGGGGGCCTACAATGAGCAGTTCTTC	CASSNAGGAYNEQFF
.	TRBV12-5	TRBJ2-3	.	TGTGCTGCAGGGGATAAGCAAAGCACAGATACGCAGTATTTT	CAAGDKQSTDTQYF
once	TRBV19	TRBJ1-3	TRBD1	TGTGCCAGTAGTAAGAGGGGGCCCGGAAACACCATATATTTT	CASSKRGPGNTIYF
.	TRBV30	TRBJ1-2	.	TGTGCCTGGAGTCAGCCCGCCCAGGGCAACTATGGCTACACCTTC	CAWSQPAQGNYGYTF
.	TRBV2	TRBJ2-3	.	TGTGCCAGCAGTGAAGGGGGGGTCACAGATACGCAGTATTTT	CASSEGGVTDTQYF
.	TRBV9	TRBJ1-4	.	TGTGCCAGCAGCTCCCCAGAGGGCAGGGAGGTCGTGAGGAATGAAAAACTGTTTTTT	CASSSPEGREVVRNEKLFF
once	TRBV7-6	TRBJ2-5	TRBD1	TGTGCCAGCAGCTTGACAGGGACAGGAGGTGGGAAAGAGACCCAGTACTTC	CASSLTGTGGGKETQYF
.	TRBV19	TRBJ1-2	.	TGTGCCAGTAGTATGGAAACAGGCTATGGCTACACCTTC	CASSMETGYGYTF
.	TRBV4-1	TRBJ1-5	.	TGCGCCAGCAGCCACTATTTACAGGGAGTTGAGAGCAATCAGCCCCAGCATTTT	CASSHYLQGVESNQPQHF
.	TRBV9	TRBJ1-5	.	TGTGCCAGCAGCGTGGGGGCGGACGTTAGCAATCAGCCCCAGCATTTT	CASSVGADVSNQPQHF
.	TRBV11-2	TRBJ2-7	TRBD2	TGTGCCAGCAGCTTAGGGACTAGCGGGGCATCCTACGAGCAGTACTTC	CASSLGTSGASYEQYF
.	TRBV11-2	TRBJ2-1	.	TGTGCCAGCAGCTTTTTGCGGAATGAGCAGTTCTTC	CASSFLRNEQFF
.	TRBV25-1	TRBJ2-5	TRBD1	TGTGCCAGCAGTGAATATTCTGGACAGGGACCGGTACTGGAGACCCAGTACTTC	CASSEYSGQGPVLETQYF
.	TRBV7-2	TRBJ2-3	.	TGTGCCAGCAGCGTAGATATCCAGGTCGCCTTTAGGAGGGATACGCAGTATTTT	CASSVDIQVAFRRDTQYF
few	TRBV6-6	TRBJ2-5	TRBD2	TGTGCCAGCAGGGCTAGCGGGGGTACACAAGAGACCCAGTACTTC	CASRASGGTQETQYF
.	TRBV19	TRBJ2-7	.	TGTGCCACCAGATCCGGGACATCCTCCTACGAGCAGTACTTC	CATRSGTSSYEQYF
.	TRBV5-1	TRBJ2-6	TRBD1	TGCGCCAGCAGCTTGACCGGGACAGGCTTCTCTGGGGCCAACGTCCTGACTTTC	CASSLTGTGFSGANVLTF
few	TRBV9	TRBJ2-6	TRBD2	TGTGCCAGCAGTCCTGGACTAGCGGGGATGGGATCTGGGGCCAACGTCCTGACTTTC	CASSPGLAGMGSGANVLTF
.	TRBV7-6	TRBJ2-3	TRBD1	TGTGCCAGCAGCTTAGTAGGGACAGGAGCTACGCAGTATTTT	CASSLVGTGATQYF
once	TRBV27	TRBJ1-2	.	TGTGCCAGCGCTGAAGGGGGTAACTATGGCTACACCTTC	CASAEGGNYGYTF
.	TRBV7-3	TRBJ2-7	TRBD1	TGTGCCAGCAGCTTAACGGGACAGGGCTTCTACGAGCAGTACTTC	CASSLTGQGFYEQYF
few	TRBV6-6	TRBJ1-6	TRBD1	TGTGCCAGCAGCCGAGGACAGGGGGTTAATTCACCCCTCCACTTT	CASSRGQGVNSPLHF
.	TRBV5-5	TRBJ2-7	.	TGTGCCAGCAGCTTGGCAGACGAGCAGTACTTC	CASSLADEQYF
once	TRBV5-1	TRBJ1-1	.	TGCGCCAGCAGCTTGGCCACGGGGGATAACACTGAAGCTTTCTTT	CASSLATGDNTEAFF
.	TRBV4-2	TRBJ2-7	TRBD2	TGTGCCAGCAGCCAACGGGCTAGCGGGGCCTACGAGCAGTACTTC	CASSQRASGAYEQYF
.	TRBV9	TRBJ1-2	TRBD1	TGTGCCAGCAGCGTAGGAGGGACAGTCAATACCCAGGATGGCTACACCTTC	CASSVGGTVNTQDGYTF
.	TRBV6-1	TRBJ1-5	TRBD1	TGTGCCAGCATTCGGGACAGCGACAATCAGCCCCAGCATTTT	CASIRDSDNQPQHF
.	TRBV9	TRBJ2-5	.	TGTGCCAGCAGCGTAGGAGGGAGCGGAGGGGAGACCCAGTACTTC	CASSVGGSGGETQYF
.	TRBV29-1	TRBJ2-7	TRBD2	TGCAGCGTTGAAGAGGCTAGCGGGGGTAGCTCCTACGAGCAGTACTTC	CSVEEASGGSSYEQYF
.	TRBV5-1	TRBJ1-1	.	TGCGCCAGCAGCTCCAGGGAATATACTGAAGCTTTCTTT	CASSSREYTEAFF
.	TRBV4-1	TRBJ2-2	TRBD2	TGCGCTGGGGGGGAAGGTACCGGGGAGCTGTTTTTT	CAGGEGTGELFF
.	TRBV4-2	TRBJ2-7	TRBD2	TGTGCCAGCAGCCAAGGACTAGCGGCTTACTACGAGCAGTACTTC	CASSQGLAAYYEQYF
.	TRBV5-6	TRBJ2-5	TRBD1	TGTGCCAGCAGCTATATACCAACGGGACAGTTATGGATGGAGACCCAGTACTTC	CASSYIPTGQLWMETQYF
.	TRBV6-1	TRBJ1-6	.	TGTGCCAGCAGTGAACACCCAGCCCGGACAGTGCACTCACCCCTCCACTTT	CASSEHPARTVHSPLHF
.	TRBV7-9	TRBJ1-5	.	TGTGCCAGCAGCCCGAACGAGTTTCAGCCCCAGCATTTT	CASSPNEFQPQHF
.	TRBV5-1	TRBJ1-1	.	TGCGCCAGCAGCTGGAATTGGGGGCGCGACACTGAAGCTTTCTTT	CASSWNWGRDTEAFF
.	TRBV4-2	TRBJ1-3	.	TGTGCCAGCAGCCAGCCTACTGGAAACACCATATATTTT	CASSQPTGNTIYF
.	TRBV6-5	TRBJ1-5	.	TGTGCCAGCAGTTACTCGTTACCGATCGGTCGGCCCCAGCATTTT	CASSYSLPIGRPQHF
once	TRBV5-1	TRBJ2-7	TRBD1	TGCGCCAGCACGGGCCCGGGACAGGATTACGAGCAGTACTTC	CASTGPGQDYEQYF
.	TRBV30	TRBJ2-1	TRBD2	TGTGCCTGGAGTGAGGGATTAGCGGGTGAGCAGTTCTTC	CAWSEGLAGEQFF
.	TRBV30	TRBJ1-3	.	TGTGCCTACCTTGCGGGCTCTGGAAACACCATATATTTT	CAYLAGSGNTIYF
few	TRBV30	TRBJ2-5	.	TGTGCCTGGGACCCGGGAACACAAGAAACCCAGTACTTC	CAWDPGTQETQYF